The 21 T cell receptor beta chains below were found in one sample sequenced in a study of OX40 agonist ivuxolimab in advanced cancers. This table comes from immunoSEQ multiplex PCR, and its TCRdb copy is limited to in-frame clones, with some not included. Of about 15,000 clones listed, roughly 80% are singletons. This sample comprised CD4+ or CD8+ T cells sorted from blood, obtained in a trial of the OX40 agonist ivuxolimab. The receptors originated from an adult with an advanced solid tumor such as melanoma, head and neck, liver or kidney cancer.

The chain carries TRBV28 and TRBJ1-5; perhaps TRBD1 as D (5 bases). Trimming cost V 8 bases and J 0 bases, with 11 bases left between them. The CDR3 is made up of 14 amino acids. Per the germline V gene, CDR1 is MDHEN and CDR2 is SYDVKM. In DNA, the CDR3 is TGTGCCAGCGGGGACCTCGATAGCAATCAGCCCCAGCATTTT. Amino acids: CASGDLDSNQPQHF.

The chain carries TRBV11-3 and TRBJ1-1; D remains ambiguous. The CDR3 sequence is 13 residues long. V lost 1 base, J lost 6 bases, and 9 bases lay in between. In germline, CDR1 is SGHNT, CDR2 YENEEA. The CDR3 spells CASSLGSGAEAFF. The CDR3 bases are TGTGCCAGCAGCTTAGGTAGCGGCGCTGAAGCTTTCTTT.

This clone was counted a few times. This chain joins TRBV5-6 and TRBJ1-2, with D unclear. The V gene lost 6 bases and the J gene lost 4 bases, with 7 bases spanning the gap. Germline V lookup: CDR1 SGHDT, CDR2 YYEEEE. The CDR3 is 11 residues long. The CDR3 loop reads CASTGGYGYTF. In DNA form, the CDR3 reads TGTGCCAGCACGGGCGGCTATGGCTACACCTTC.

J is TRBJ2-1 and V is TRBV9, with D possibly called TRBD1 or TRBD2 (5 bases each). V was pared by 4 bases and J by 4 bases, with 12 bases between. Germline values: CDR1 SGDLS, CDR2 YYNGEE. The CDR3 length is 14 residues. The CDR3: CASSPLGEYNEQFF. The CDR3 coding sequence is TGTGCCAGCAGCCCCTTGGGGGAGTACAATGAGCAGTTCTTC.

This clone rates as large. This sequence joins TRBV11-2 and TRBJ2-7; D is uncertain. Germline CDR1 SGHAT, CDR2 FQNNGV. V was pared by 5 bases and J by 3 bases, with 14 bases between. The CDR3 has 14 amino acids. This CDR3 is CASSPLDKVYEQYF. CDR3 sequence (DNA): TGTGCCAGCAGCCCCCTTGACAAAGTCTACGAGCAGTACTTC.

The CDR3 loop reads CASSWVENEQFF. The CDR3 region has the DNA TGTGCCAGCAGTTGGGTGGAGAATGAGCAGTTCTTC. The V gene is TRBV6-6, the J gene TRBJ2-1; no firm D call. Germline-derived CDR1 and CDR2 are MNHNY and SVGAGI (reference sequence). CDR3 size: 12 residues. V lost 4 bases and J 7 bases, leaving 8 bases between the germline ends.

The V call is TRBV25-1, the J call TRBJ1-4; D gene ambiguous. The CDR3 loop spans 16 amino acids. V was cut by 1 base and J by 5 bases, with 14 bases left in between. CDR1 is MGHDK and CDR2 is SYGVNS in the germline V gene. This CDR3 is CASSELVGGNNEKLFF. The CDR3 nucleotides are TGTGCCAGCAGTGAATTGGTTGGAGGGAACAATGAAAAACTGTTTTTT.

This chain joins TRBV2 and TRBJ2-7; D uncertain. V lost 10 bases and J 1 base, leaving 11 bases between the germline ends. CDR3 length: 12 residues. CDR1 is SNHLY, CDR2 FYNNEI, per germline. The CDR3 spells CAILGNSYEQYF. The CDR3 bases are TGTGCCATTCTAGGAAATTCCTACGAGCAGTACTTC.

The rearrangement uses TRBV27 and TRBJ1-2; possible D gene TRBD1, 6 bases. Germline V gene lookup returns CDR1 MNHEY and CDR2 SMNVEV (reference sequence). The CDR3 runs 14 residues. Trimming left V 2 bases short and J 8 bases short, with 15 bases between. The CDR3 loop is CASSLRGHPRGYTF. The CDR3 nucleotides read TGTGCCAGCAGTTTAAGGGGACACCCGAGGGGCTACACCTTC.

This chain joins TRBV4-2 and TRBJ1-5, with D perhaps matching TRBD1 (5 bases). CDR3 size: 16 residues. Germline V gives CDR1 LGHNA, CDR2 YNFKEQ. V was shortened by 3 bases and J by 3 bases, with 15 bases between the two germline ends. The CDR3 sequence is CASSHYLQEINQPQHF. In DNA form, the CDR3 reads TGTGCCAGCAGCCACTATCTACAGGAGATCAATCAGCCCCAGCATTTT.

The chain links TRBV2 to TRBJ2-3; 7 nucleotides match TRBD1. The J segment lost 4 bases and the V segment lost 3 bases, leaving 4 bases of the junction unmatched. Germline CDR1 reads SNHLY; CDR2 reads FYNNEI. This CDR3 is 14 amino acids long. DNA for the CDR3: TGTGCCAGCAGTGAGACAGGGCTCTCAGATACGCAGTATTTT. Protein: CASSETGLSDTQYF.

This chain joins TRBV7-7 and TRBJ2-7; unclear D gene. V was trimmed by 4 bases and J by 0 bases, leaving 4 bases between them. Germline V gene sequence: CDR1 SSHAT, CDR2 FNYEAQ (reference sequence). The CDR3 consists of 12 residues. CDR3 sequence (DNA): TGTGCCAGCAGCTCATTCTCCTACGAGCAGTACTTC. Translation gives CASSSFSYEQYF. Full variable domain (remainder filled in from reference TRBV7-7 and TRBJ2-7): GAGVSQSPRYKVTKRGQDVTLRCDPISSHATLYWYQQALGQGPEFLTYFNYEAQPDKSGLPSDRFSAERPEGSISTLTIQRTEQRDSAMYRCASSSFSYEQYFGPGTRLTVT.

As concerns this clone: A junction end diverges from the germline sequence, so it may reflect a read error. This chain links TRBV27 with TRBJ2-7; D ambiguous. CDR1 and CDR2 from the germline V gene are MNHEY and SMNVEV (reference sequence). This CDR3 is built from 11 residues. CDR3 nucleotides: TGTGCCGGCAGTTCCCTATACGAGCAGTACTTC. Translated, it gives CAGSSLYEQYF.

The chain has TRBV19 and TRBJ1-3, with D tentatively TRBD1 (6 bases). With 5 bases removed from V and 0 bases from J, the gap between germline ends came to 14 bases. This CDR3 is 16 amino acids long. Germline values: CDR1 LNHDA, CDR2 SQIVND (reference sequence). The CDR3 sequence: CASSLAGESSGNTIYF. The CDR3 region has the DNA TGTGCCAGTAGTTTGGCAGGGGAGAGCTCTGGAAACACCATATATTTT.

The CDR3 reads CASSVAGENTEAFF. In DNA, the CDR3 is TGTGCCAGCAGCGTGGCCGGGGAGAACACTGAAGCTTTCTTT. V is TRBV9 and J is TRBJ1-1, with no clear D. Germline assignment: CDR1 SGDLS and CDR2 YYNGEE. This CDR3 is built from 14 residues. Trimming took 2 bases from V and 1 from J, leaving 9 bases between them.

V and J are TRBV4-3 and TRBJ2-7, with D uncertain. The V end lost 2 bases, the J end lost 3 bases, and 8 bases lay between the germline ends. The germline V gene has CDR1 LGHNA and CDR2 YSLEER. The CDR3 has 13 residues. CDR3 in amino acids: CASSQNLRYEQYF. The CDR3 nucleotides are TGCGCCAGCAGCCAAAACCTGCGCTACGAGCAGTACTTC.

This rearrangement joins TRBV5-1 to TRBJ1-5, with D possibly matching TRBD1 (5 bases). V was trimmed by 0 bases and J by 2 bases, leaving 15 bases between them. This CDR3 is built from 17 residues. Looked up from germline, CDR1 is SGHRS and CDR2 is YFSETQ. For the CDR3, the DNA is TGCGCCAGCAGCTTGGAGCCAGGGTTGGTCGGCAATCAGCCCCAGCATTTT. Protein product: CASSLEPGLVGNQPQHF.

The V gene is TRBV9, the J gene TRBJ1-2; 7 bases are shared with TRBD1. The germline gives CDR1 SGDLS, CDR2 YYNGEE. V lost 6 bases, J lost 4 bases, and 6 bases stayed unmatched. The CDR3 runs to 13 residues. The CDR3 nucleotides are TGTGCCAGCACCGAGACAGGGACCTATGGCTACACCTTC. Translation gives CASTETGTYGYTF.

The DNA of the CDR3 is TGTGCCAGCAGCAACCGGGACGAGAAAAACATTCAGTACTTC. Protein sequence: CASSNRDEKNIQYF. The rearrangement uses TRBV11-3 and TRBJ2-4; perhaps D is TRBD1 or TRBD2 (5 bases each). Germline CDR1 is SGHNT and CDR2 is YENEEA. Trimming stripped 5 bases from V and 4 bases from J, with 12 bases between. This CDR3 is built from 14 residues.

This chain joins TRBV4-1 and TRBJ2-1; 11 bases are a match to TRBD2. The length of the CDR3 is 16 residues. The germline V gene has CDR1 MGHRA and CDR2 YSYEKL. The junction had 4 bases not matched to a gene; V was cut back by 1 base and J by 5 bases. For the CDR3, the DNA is TGCGCCAGCAGCCAAGCTCCGGGACTAGCGGACAATGAGCAGTTCTTC. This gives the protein CASSQAPGLADNEQFF.

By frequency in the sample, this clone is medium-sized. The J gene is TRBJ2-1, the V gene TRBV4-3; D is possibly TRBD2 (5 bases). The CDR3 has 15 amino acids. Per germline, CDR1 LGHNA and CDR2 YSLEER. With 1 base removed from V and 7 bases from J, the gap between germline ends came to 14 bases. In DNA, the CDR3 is TGCGCCAGCAGCCAAGCTCACTATTCGGGGAATGAGCAGTTCTTC. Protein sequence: CASSQAHYSGNEQFF.